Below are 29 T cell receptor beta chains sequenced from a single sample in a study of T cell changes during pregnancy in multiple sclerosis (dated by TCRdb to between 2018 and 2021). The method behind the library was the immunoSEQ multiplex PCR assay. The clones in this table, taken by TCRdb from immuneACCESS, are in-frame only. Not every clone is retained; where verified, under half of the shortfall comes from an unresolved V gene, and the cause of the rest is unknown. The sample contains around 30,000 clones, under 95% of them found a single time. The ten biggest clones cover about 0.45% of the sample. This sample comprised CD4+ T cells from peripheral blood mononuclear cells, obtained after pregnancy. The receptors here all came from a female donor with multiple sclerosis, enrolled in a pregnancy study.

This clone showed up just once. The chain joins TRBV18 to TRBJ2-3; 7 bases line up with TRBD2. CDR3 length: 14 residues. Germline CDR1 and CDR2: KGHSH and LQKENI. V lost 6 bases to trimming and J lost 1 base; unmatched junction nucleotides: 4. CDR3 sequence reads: CASSPSGGTDTQYF. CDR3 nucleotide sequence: TGTGCCAGCTCCCCGAGCGGGGGCACAGATACGCAGTATTTT.

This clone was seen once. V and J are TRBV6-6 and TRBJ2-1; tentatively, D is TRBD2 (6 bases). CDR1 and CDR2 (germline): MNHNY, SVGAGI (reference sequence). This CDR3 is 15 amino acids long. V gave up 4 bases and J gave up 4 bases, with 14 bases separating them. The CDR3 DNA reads TGTGCCAGCAGTTCGAATAGCGGTTCATACAATGAGCAGTTCTTC. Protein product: CASSSNSGSYNEQFF.

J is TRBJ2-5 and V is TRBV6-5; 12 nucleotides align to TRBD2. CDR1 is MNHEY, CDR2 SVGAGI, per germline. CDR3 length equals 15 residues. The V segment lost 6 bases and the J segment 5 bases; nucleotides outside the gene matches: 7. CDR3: CASSQRTSGKETQYF. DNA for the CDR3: TGTGCCAGCAGCCAGCGGACTAGCGGGAAGGAGACCCAGTACTTC.

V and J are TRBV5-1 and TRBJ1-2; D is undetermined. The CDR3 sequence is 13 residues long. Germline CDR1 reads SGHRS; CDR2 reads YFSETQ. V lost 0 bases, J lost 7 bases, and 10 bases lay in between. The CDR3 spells CASSLVEAGGYTF. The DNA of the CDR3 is TGCGCCAGCAGCTTGGTTGAGGCTGGTGGCTACACCTTC. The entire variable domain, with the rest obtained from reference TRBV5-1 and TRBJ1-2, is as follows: KAGVTQTPRYLIKTRGQQVTLSCSPISGHRSVSWYQQTPGQGLQFLFEYFSETQRNKGNFPGRFSGRQFSNSRSEMNVSTLELGDSALYLCASSLVEAGGYTFGSGTRLTVV.

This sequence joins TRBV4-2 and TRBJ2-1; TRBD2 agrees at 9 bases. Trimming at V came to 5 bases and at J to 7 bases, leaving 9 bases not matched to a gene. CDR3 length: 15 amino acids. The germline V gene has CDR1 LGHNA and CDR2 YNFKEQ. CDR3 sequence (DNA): TGTGCCAGCAGCGGAGCGGGGGGTGGTTTGAATGAGCAGTTCTTC. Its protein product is CASSGAGGGLNEQFF.

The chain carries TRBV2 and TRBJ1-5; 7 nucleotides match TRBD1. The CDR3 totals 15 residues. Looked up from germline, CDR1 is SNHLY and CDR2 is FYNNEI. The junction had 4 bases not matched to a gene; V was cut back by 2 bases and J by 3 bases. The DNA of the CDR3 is TGTGCCAGCAGTGAACAGGGGGTGAACAATCAGCCCCAGCATTTT. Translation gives CASSEQGVNNQPQHF.

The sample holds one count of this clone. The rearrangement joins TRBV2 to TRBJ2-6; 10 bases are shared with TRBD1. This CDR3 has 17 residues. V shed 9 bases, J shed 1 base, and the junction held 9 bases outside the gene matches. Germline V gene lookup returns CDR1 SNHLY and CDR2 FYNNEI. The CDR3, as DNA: TGTGCCAGTCTGCCGGGACAGGGGCGTTCTGGGGCCAACGTCCTGACTTTC. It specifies CASLPGQGRSGANVLTF.

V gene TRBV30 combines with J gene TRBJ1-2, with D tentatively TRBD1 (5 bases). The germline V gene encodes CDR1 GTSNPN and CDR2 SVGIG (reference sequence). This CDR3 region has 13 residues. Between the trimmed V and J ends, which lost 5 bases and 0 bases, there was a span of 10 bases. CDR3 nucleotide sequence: TGTGCCTGGGTGGGGGGAGCTAACTATGGCTACACCTTC. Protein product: CAWVGGANYGYTF.

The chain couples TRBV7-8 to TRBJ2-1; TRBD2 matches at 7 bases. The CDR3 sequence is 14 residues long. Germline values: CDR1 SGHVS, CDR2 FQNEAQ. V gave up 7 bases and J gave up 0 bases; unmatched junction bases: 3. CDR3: CASMTSPSYNEQFF. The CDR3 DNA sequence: TGTGCCAGCATGACTAGCCCCTCCTACAATGAGCAGTTCTTC.

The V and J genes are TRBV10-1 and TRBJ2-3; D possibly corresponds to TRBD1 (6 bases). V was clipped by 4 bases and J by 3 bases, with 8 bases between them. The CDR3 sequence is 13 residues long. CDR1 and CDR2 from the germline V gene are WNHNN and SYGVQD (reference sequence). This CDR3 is CASSGRGTDTQYF. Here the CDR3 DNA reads TGCGCCAGCAGTGGCAGGGGTACAGATACGCAGTATTTT.

The CDR3 is CATNQGFGTGELFF. The CDR3, as DNA: TGTGCCACCAATCAGGGGTTCGGCACCGGGGAGCTGTTTTTT. The rearrangement uses TRBV2 and TRBJ2-2; maybe TRBD1 (6 bases). V gave up 10 bases and J gave up 4 bases, with 16 bases separating them. Germline V gives CDR1 SNHLY, CDR2 FYNNEI. This CDR3 comprises 14 residues.

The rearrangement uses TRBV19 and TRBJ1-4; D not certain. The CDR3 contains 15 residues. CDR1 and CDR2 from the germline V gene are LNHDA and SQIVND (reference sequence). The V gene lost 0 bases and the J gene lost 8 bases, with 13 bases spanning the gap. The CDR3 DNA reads TGTGCCAGTAGTATAGAGGCGGGAATAGGGGAAAAACTGTTTTTT. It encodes CASSIEAGIGEKLFF. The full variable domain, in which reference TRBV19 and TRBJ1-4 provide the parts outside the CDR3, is DGGITQSPKYLFRKEGQNVTLSCEQNLNHDAMYWYRQDPGQGLRLIYYSQIVNDFQKGDIAEGYSVSREKKESFPLTVTSAQKNPTAFYLCASSIEAGIGEKLFFGSGTQLSVL.

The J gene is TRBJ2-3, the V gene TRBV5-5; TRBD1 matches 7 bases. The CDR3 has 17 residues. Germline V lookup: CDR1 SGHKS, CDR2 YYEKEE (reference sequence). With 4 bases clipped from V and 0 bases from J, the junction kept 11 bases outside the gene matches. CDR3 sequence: CASSQTPTGLSTDTQYF. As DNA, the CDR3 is TGTGCCAGCAGCCAAACTCCGACAGGGTTGAGCACAGATACGCAGTATTTT.

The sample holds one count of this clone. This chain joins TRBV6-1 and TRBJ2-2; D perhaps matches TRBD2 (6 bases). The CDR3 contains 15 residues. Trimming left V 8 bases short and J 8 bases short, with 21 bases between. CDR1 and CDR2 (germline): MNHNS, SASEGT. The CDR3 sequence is CASESGRRVMGELFF. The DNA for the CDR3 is TGTGCCAGCGAGTCGGGACGGAGGGTTATGGGGGAGCTGTTTTTT.

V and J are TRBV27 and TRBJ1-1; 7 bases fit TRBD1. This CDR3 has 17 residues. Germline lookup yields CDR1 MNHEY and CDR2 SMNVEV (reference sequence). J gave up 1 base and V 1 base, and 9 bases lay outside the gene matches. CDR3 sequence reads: CASSLLVSGTANTEAFF. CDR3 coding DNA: TGTGCCAGCAGTTTATTGGTATCGGGGACAGCGAACACTGAAGCTTTCTTT.

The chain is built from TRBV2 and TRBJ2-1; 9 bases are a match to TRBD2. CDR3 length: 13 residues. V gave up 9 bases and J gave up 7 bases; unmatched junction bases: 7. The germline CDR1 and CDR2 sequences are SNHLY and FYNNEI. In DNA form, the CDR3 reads TGTGCCAGTACCCTAGCGGGAATAAATGAGCAGTTCTTC. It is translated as CASTLAGINEQFF.

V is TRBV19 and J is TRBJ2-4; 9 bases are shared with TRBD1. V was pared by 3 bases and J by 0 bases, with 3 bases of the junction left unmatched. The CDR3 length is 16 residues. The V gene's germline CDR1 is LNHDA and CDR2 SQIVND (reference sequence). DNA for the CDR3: TGTGCCAGTAGTATCACAGGGGGCGTAGCCAAAAACATTCAGTACTTC. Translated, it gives CASSITGGVAKNIQYF.

The CDR3 nucleotides are TGTGCCAGCAGTTCCTTGCAGGGGGGTACGTACGAGCAGTACTTC. It yields the protein CASSSLQGGTYEQYF. J is TRBJ2-7 and V is TRBV27; D possibly corresponds to TRBD1 (7 bases). Germline V gene data show CDR1 as MNHEY and CDR2 as SMNVEV (reference sequence). The V end lost 4 bases, the J end lost 4 bases, and 17 bases lay between the germline ends. CDR3 length equals 15 residues.

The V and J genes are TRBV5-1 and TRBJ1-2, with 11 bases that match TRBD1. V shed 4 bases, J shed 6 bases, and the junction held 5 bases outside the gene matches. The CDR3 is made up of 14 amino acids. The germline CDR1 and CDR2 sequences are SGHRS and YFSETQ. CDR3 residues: CASSPGQGENGYTF. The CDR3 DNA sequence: TGCGCCAGCAGCCCGGGACAGGGGGAAAATGGCTACACCTTC.

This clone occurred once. The CDR3 sequence: CASSRGVSNQPQHF. CDR3 DNA sequence: TGTGCCAGCAGCCGGGGAGTTAGCAATCAGCCCCAGCATTTT. The chain has TRBV7-9 and TRBJ1-5; D not certain. The CDR3 has 14 residues. Germline CDR1 SEHNR, CDR2 FQNEAQ (reference sequence). V lost 5 bases and J 0 bases, leaving 8 bases between the germline ends.

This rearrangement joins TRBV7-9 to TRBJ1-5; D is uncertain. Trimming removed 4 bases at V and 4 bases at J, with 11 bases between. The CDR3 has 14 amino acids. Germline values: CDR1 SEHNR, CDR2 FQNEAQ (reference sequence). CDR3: CASSWPERNQPQHF. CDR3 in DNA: TGTGCCAGCAGCTGGCCTGAGAGGAATCAGCCCCAGCATTTT.

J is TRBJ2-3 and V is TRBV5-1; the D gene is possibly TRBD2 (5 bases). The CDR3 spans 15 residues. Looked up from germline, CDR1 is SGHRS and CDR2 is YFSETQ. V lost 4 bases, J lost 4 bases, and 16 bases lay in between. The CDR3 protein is CASSRREKGSDTQYF. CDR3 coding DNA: TGCGCCAGCAGCCGAAGGGAGAAGGGCTCAGATACGCAGTATTTT.

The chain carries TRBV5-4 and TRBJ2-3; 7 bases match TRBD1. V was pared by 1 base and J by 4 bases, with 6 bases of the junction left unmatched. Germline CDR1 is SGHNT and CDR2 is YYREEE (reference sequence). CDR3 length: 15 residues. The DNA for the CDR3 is TGTGCCAGCAGCTTGAGACAGGGAGTCCCAGATACGCAGTATTTT. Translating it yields CASSLRQGVPDTQYF.

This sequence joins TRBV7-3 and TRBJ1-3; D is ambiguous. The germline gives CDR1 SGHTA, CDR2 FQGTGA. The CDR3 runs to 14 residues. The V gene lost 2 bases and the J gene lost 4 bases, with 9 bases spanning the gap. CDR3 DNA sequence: TGTGCCAGCAGCTTATCCGGAGCGGGAAACACCATATATTTT. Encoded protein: CASSLSGAGNTIYF.

CDR3 in amino acids: CASKESVNQPQHF. DNA for the CDR3: TGTGCCAGCAAGGAGTCAGTCAATCAGCCCCAGCATTTT. V is TRBV6-4 and J is TRBJ1-5; D gene unclear. Per the germline V gene, CDR1 is MRHNA and CDR2 is SNTAGT. V lost 7 bases to trimming and J lost 3 bases, with 10 bases between them. The length of the CDR3 is 13 residues.

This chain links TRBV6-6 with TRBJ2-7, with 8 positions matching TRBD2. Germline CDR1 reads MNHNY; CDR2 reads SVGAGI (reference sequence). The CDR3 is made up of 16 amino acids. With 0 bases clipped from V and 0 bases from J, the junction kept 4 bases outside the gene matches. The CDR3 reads CASSYSGGGHSYEQYF. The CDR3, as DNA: TGTGCCAGCAGTTACTCGGGCGGGGGGCACTCCTACGAGCAGTACTTC.

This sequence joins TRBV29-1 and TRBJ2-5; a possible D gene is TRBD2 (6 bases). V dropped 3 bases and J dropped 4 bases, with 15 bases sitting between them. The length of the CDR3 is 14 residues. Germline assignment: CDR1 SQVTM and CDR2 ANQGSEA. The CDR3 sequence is CSVEIAVPRETQYF. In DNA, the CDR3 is TGCAGCGTTGAGATAGCGGTCCCCAGAGAGACCCAGTACTTC.

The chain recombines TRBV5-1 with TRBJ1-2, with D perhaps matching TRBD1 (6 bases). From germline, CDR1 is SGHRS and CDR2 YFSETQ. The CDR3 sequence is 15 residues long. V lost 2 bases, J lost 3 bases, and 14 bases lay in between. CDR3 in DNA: TGCGCCAGCAGCTTAGATGGCAGGGGAGACTATGGCTACACCTTC. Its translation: CASSLDGRGDYGYTF.

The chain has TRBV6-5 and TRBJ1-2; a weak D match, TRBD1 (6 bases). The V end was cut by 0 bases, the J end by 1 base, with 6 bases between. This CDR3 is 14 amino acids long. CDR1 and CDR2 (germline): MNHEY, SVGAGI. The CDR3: CASSYSRGNYGYTF. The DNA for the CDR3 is TGTGCCAGCAGTTACTCCAGGGGTAACTATGGCTACACCTTC.